This TCR beta chain was sequenced during a study of blood T cell repertoires in COVID-19. TCRdb's copy holds only in-frame clones and misses some; the assay was immunoSEQ multiplex PCR. Found here are some 460,000 clones, around 89% of them singletons; the top ten hold 4% to 4.5%. Material: peripheral blood. The receptor's source is a woman aged 30 to 39 with acute or convalescent COVID-19.

The CDR3 here is CAIDRGNGYTF. DNA of the CDR3: TGTGCCATCGACAGGGGTAATGGCTACACCTTC. The chain joins TRBV2 to TRBJ1-2; 8 bases align to TRBD1. The CDR3 is 11 residues long. J was trimmed by 6 bases and V by 10 bases; bases with no gene match: 4. In germline, CDR1 is SNHLY, CDR2 FYNNEI.